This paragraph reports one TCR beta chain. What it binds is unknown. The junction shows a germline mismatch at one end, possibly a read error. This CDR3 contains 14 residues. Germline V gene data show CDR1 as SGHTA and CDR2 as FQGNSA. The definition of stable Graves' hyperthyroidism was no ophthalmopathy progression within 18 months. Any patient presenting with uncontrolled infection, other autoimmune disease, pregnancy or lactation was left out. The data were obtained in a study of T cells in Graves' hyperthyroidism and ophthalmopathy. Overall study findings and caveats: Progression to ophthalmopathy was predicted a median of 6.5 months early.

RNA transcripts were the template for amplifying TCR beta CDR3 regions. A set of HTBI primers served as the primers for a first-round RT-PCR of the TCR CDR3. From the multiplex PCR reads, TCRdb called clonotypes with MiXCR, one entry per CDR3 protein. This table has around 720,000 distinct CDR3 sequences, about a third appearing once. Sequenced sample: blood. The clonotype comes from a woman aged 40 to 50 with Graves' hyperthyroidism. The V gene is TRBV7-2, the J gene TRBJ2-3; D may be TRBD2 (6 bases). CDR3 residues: CASSHGGGTDTQYF. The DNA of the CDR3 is TGCGCCAGCAGTCATGGAGGGGGCACAGATACGCAGTATTTT.